This TCR beta chain was observed in a study of patients and donors after allogeneic stem cell transplantation (TCRdb year 2020). According to the germline V gene, CDR1 reads SGHAT and CDR2 reads FQNNGV. V drops 3 bases and J drops 0 bases, leaving 5 bases in between. From cysteine to phenylalanine, the CDR3 is 14 amino acids long. The read is trimmed to its CDR3 DNA, 42 bases read in frame from base 1. This clonotype was counted only a few times. Its target antigen remains unknown. Base qualities are not at hand, and no much larger clone is one base apart. The method was RT-PCR. Instrument used: NextSeq 550. TCRdb itself trimmed the public reads at Q25 with fastp, ran MiXCR and retained productive beta chains. Every distinct CDR3 protein forms one entry, paired with its most common genes and DNA. The sample table holds a few hundred thousand distinct CDR3 sequences, of which 35% to 45% were seen once. The ten largest clones represent more than 9% of the sample.

Material: blood, either unsorted or a sorted T cell fraction (not recorded which). This TCR was sampled from a human donor who was either an allogeneic HSCT recipient or a stem cell or donor lymphocyte infusion donor (not recorded which). It is not recorded whose cells these are; they may come from a transplant donor. This receptor chain uses TRBV11-2 and TRBJ1-4; too little of a D gene remains to name it. The CDR3 has the sequence CASSFRTTNEKLFF. The sequence in DNA is TGTGCCAGCAGCTTCAGGACAACTAATGAAAAACTGTTTTTT.